The clone carrying this T cell receptor beta chain has just one count. The antigen remains undetermined. The source of the sample is a study of blood T cells in healthy people across ages. General study points: A strong correlation between TCR beta diversity and naive T cell percentage was seen.

At least 6 micrograms of total RNA were extracted per sample. The authors ran a second PCR of 7 to 11 cycles using a sample-barcoded 5' primer and a J-beta primer mix. Any given sample supplied a minimum of 3 million CDR3-containing paired-end reads. TCRdb fed the 5' RACE reads into MiXCR, producing one record per CDR3 protein. Of nearly 800,000 distinct CDR3 sequences in the sample, roughly three fifths were seen once. The TCR originated in a man aged 40-49 years in good health. The material sequenced was blood.

The CDR3 bases are TGTGCCAGCAGCCATCCCGCGCGGACCGATATGAACACTGAAGCTTTCTTT. It encodes CASSHPARTDMNTEAFF. The V call is TRBV28, the J call TRBJ1-1; the D is unclear. Germline CDR1 is MDHEN and CDR2 is SYDVKM. The ends were cut back, 6 bases at V and 0 bases at J, with 20 bases in the middle. CDR3 size: 17 residues.